Presented here are 26 T cell receptor beta chains from one specimen sequenced in a study of vaccination effects on CD4 cells after COVID-19. Peptide-pool stimulation followed by sequencing identified expanded antigen-specific CD4+ clonotypes in the ViraFEST assay. Subsequent to less than eleven days of culture, CD4+ T cells were isolated. Subjects were given two BNT162b2 or mRNA-1273 vaccine doses. Assay used: immunoSEQ multiplex PCR; TCRdb lists only in-frame clones, some missing. The sample carries 25,000 to 30,000 clones, more than 65% recorded once. These receptors have no known antigen. The sequenced sample was CD4+ T cells from PBMCs cultured with HCoV-NL63 spike peptides, obtained after COVID-19 vaccination. The receptors were gathered from a human donor who received a COVID-19 vaccine.

The V gene is TRBV18, the J gene TRBJ2-2, with D unclear. Per germline, CDR1 KGHSH and CDR2 LQKENI. Trimming shortened V by 3 bases and J by 8 bases, and 7 bases separated the two germline ends. The CDR3 loop spans 12 amino acids. In DNA form, the CDR3 reads TGTGCCAGCTCACCCCTGGCAGGGGAGCTGTTTTTT. It translates to CASSPLAGELFF.

The chain employs TRBV6-2 or TRBV6-3 and TRBJ2-5; TRBD2 aligns across 8 bases. Germline V gene sequence: CDR1 MNHEY, CDR2 SVGEGT. The CDR3 consists of 17 residues. V lost 5 bases and J lost 5; bases outside the gene matches: 16. As DNA, the CDR3 is TGTGCCAGCAGTAACCCTGGACGGGGGGGCCGCGGGGAGACCCAGTACTTC. As protein: CASSNPGRGGRGETQYF.

V usage is TRBV20-1 and J usage is TRBJ1-2, with 7 bases lining up with TRBD1. J was trimmed by 0 bases and V by 3 bases; bases with no gene match: 7. The CDR3 covers 15 residues. Germline CDR1 is DFQATT and CDR2 is SNEGSKA (reference sequence). CDR3 residues: CSASPPGQTNYGYTF. The CDR3 DNA reads as TGCAGTGCTAGTCCTCCGGGACAGACTAACTATGGCTACACCTTC.

The chain uses TRBV6-5 and TRBJ1-6; 7 nucleotides agree with TRBD1. The CDR3 length is 14 residues. Germline CDR1 is MNHEY and CDR2 is SVGAGI. V was pared by 6 bases and J by 7 bases, with 6 bases of the junction left unmatched. CDR3 loop: CASSGGGQNSPLHF. The CDR3 DNA reads as TGTGCCAGCAGCGGGGGGGGACAGAATTCACCCCTCCACTTT.

CDR3: CASSLDTSGGAVWDTQYF. The CDR3 DNA is TGTGCCAGCAGCTTAGATACTAGCGGGGGGGCAGTCTGGGATACGCAGTATTTT. The V and J genes are TRBV11-2 and TRBJ2-3, with 13 positions matching TRBD2. Germline V gene lookup returns CDR1 SGHAT and CDR2 FQNNGV. J was trimmed by 6 bases and V by 0 bases; bases with no gene match: 9. This CDR3 is 18 amino acids long.

J is TRBJ1-6 and V is TRBV11-2; no clear D. Germline CDR1 and CDR2: SGHAT and FQNNGV. The CDR3 has 14 amino acids. The V gene lost 2 bases and the J gene lost 11 bases, with 13 bases spanning the gap. The CDR3 DNA reads TGTGCCAGCAGCTTAACTCTCGGGGAACCACCCCTCCACTTT. It translates to CASSLTLGEPPLHF.

The V and J genes are TRBV10-1 and TRBJ1-5; no reliable D call. The germline gives CDR1 WNHNN, CDR2 SYGVQD (reference sequence). V was cut by 8 bases and J by 0 bases, with 14 bases left in between. This CDR3 contains 15 residues. The CDR3 DNA sequence: TGCGCCAGCGCCCCCAGATTTTATAGCAATCAGCCCCAGCATTTT. Residues: CASAPRFYSNQPQHF.

The gene calls are TRBV28 and TRBJ2-7, with D hard to call. Germline CDR1 MDHEN, CDR2 SYDVKM. This CDR3 has 13 residues. V was shortened by 6 bases and J by 1 base, with 10 bases between the two germline ends. CDR3 sequence reads: CASRVGPSYEQYF. The CDR3 bases are TGTGCCAGCAGGGTAGGACCGTCCTACGAGCAGTACTTC.

This clone has a single count. V and J are TRBV13 and TRBJ2-7; a weak D match, TRBD2 (7 bases). Germline loops: CDR1 PRHDT, CDR2 FYEKMQ (reference sequence). CDR3 size: 13 residues. Between the trimmed V and J ends, which lost 8 bases and 1 base, there was a span of 12 bases. DNA of the CDR3: TGTGCCAGCGGGGGGGCGGGGTCCTACGAGCAGTACTTC. This sequence encodes CASGGAGSYEQYF.

The chain carries TRBV2 and TRBJ2-7; 7 bases map to TRBD2. CDR3 size: 14 residues. CDR1 is SNHLY, CDR2 FYNNEI, per germline. Trimming at V came to 7 bases and at J to 2 bases, leaving 8 bases not matched to a gene. CDR3 sequence (DNA): TGTGCCAGCACTGCGCTAGCGGTAACCTACGAGCAGTACTTC. It is translated as CASTALAVTYEQYF.

The chain links TRBV19 to TRBJ2-1; no definite D call. Trimming removed 10 bases at V and 1 base at J, with 14 bases between. The CDR3 extends over 14 amino acids. Germline CDR1 is LNHDA and CDR2 is SQIVND (reference sequence). CDR3 residues: CATTRSLSYNEQFF. The CDR3, as DNA: TGTGCCACTACGAGGTCCTTATCCTACAATGAGCAGTTCTTC.

This clone has just a few counts. The gene calls are TRBV19 and TRBJ2-3; D is undetermined. CDR3 size: 13 residues. V gave up 5 bases and J gave up 2 bases, with 8 bases separating them. Germline assignment: CDR1 LNHDA and CDR2 SQIVND (reference sequence). This CDR3 is CASSARATDTQYF. CDR3 nucleotide sequence: TGTGCCAGTAGTGCTCGAGCCACAGATACGCAGTATTTT. Drawing the rest from reference TRBV19 and TRBJ2-3, the complete variable domain is DGGITQSPKYLFRKEGQNVTLSCEQNLNHDAMYWYRQDPGQGLRLIYYSQIVNDFQKGDIAEGYSVSREKKESFPLTVTSAQKNPTAFYLCASSARATDTQYFGPGTRLTVL.

V gene TRBV29-1 combines with J gene TRBJ2-6; 12 nucleotides match TRBD1. Germline CDR1 is SQVTM and CDR2 is ANQGSEA. The CDR3 contains 18 residues. With 6 bases clipped from V and 3 bases from J, the junction kept 12 bases outside the gene matches. The CDR3 sequence: CSVVAGTGGADGANVLTF. The CDR3 nucleotides are TGCAGCGTGGTGGCAGGGACAGGGGGCGCGGATGGGGCCAACGTCCTGACTTTC.

The CDR3 nucleotides read TGTGCCAGCTCACCCCTGGCGTTTAGCGGGCAATCCTACGAGCAGTACTTC. It codes for CASSPLAFSGQSYEQYF. V and J are TRBV18 and TRBJ2-7; 7 bases map to TRBD2. V gave up 3 bases and J gave up 1 base; unmatched junction bases: 12. This CDR3 region has 17 residues. Germline CDR1 and CDR2: KGHSH and LQKENI.

The chain combines TRBV27 with TRBJ2-7, with D perhaps TRBD2 (5 bases). The germline gives CDR1 MNHEY, CDR2 SMNVEV (reference sequence). The CDR3 has 15 amino acids. V dropped 1 base and J dropped 5 bases, with 15 bases sitting between them. In DNA, the CDR3 is TGTGCCAGCAGTTTATTGGCCGGGAAAGATGACGAGCAGTACTTC. As protein: CASSLLAGKDDEQYF.

In its sample, this clone was seen once. In nucleotides, the CDR3 is TGTGCCAGCTCACCAACTGACCCCTCCTACAATGAGCAGTTCTTC. It codes for CASSPTDPSYNEQFF. The chain employs TRBV18 and TRBJ2-1; D is unresolved. Germline loops: CDR1 KGHSH, CDR2 LQKENI. The CDR3 extends over 15 amino acids. Trimming shortened V by 2 bases and J by 0 bases, and 8 bases separated the two germline ends.

The sample holds a few counts of this clone. The genes are TRBV18 and TRBJ1-1, with D tentatively TRBD1 (5 bases). With 2 bases removed from V and 7 bases from J, the gap between germline ends came to 11 bases. CDR3 length: 13 residues. The germline CDR1 and CDR2 sequences are KGHSH and LQKENI. CDR3 coding DNA: TGTGCCAGCTCACCAAGCCGGGACGGTGAAGCTTTCTTT. Amino acid sequence: CASSPSRDGEAFF.

The chain is built from TRBV5-1 and TRBJ2-6; 9 nucleotides align to TRBD1. The V gene end was trimmed by 9 bases and the J gene end by 1 base; junction bases not matched to a gene: 2. From germline, CDR1 is SGHRS and CDR2 YFSETQ. CDR3 size: 14 residues. The CDR3 region has the DNA TGCGCCACTGGACAGGGGTCTGGGGCCAACGTCCTGACTTTC. This translates into CATGQGSGANVLTF. Looking up the rest from reference TRBV5-1 and TRBJ2-6 gives the full variable domain: KAGVTQTPRYLIKTRGQQVTLSCSPISGHRSVSWYQQTPGQGLQFLFEYFSETQRNKGNFPGRFSGRQFSNSRSEMNVSTLELGDSALYLCATGQGSGANVLTFGAGSRLTVL.

The V call is TRBV6-6, the J call TRBJ2-2; TRBD1 might be the D (5 bases). CDR3 size: 14 residues. CDR1 is MNHNY and CDR2 is SVGAGI in the germline V gene (reference sequence). V gave up 11 bases and J gave up 1 base, with 14 bases separating them. The CDR3 bases are TGTGCCGCAACTCTTGACAGGAACACCGGGGAGCTGTTTTTT. Translation gives CAATLDRNTGELFF.

The genes are TRBV6-2 or TRBV6-3 and TRBJ2-7, with 10 bases aligning to TRBD2. Unmatched junction bases numbered 3, after V lost 5 bases and J lost 2 bases. Germline values: CDR1 MNHEY, CDR2 SVGEGT. This CDR3 is 14 amino acids long. The CDR3 spells CASSRTSGAYEQYF. The CDR3 DNA reads as TGTGCCAGCAGTCGAACTAGCGGGGCCTACGAGCAGTACTTC.

The chain carries TRBV18 and TRBJ2-5; 7 bases align to TRBD1. The CDR3 is 16 amino acids. V lost 3 bases, J lost 0 bases, and 7 bases stayed unmatched. The germline V gene has CDR1 KGHSH and CDR2 LQKENI. CDR3 sequence: CASSPRTGVYQETQYF. For the CDR3, the DNA is TGTGCCAGCTCACCCCGAACAGGGGTTTACCAAGAGACCCAGTACTTC.

The chain is built from TRBV24-1 and TRBJ2-3; tentative D call: TRBD2 (6 bases). V was shortened by 2 bases and J by 1 base, with 9 bases between the two germline ends. CDR1 KGHDR and CDR2 SFDVKD come from the germline V gene. The CDR3 length is 15 residues. The CDR3 is CATSDSLARTDTQYF. CDR3 coding DNA: TGTGCCACCAGTGATTCACTAGCACGCACAGATACGCAGTATTTT.

This clone was seen only a few times. J is TRBJ2-5 and V is TRBV19, with 10 bases that match TRBD2. Trimming at V came to 4 bases and at J to 4 bases, leaving 0 bases not matched to a gene. Germline V lookup: CDR1 LNHDA, CDR2 SQIVND (reference sequence). The CDR3 has 13 amino acids. In nucleotides, the CDR3 is TGTGCCAGTAGTACTAGCGGGAGAGAGACCCAGTACTTC. The encoded protein is CASSTSGRETQYF. The variable domain in full, completed from reference TRBV19 and TRBJ2-5, reads DGGITQSPKYLFRKEGQNVTLSCEQNLNHDAMYWYRQDPGQGLRLIYYSQIVNDFQKGDIAEGYSVSREKKESFPLTVTSAQKNPTAFYLCASSTSGRETQYFGPGTRLLVL.

The chain combines TRBV21-1 with TRBJ1-5; the table's TRBD1 call for D was not verified on the DNA. TRBV21-1 is deemed a pseudogene. The CDR3 contains 13 residues. The chain's CDR3 is CASVTGGNQPQHF. Here the CDR3 DNA reads TGTGCCAGCGTGACAGGGGGCAATCAGCCCCAGCATTTT.

The V gene is TRBV6-5, the J gene TRBJ1-2; D is unclear. Germline assignment: CDR1 MNHEY and CDR2 SVGAGI. The CDR3 spans 13 residues. V lost 6 bases, J lost 7 bases, and 15 bases lay in between. The CDR3 DNA reads as TGTGCCAGCAGGTACAGCTCCGGAGGTGGCTACACCTTC. This translates into CASRYSSGGGYTF.

This clone was found once. This chain's CDR3 is CASSIQGLDTGELFF. In DNA, the CDR3 is TGTGCCAGCAGCATTCAGGGGTTGGACACCGGGGAGCTGTTTTTT. This chain links TRBV7-9 with TRBJ2-2, with D possibly matching TRBD1 (6 bases). Trimming took 5 bases from V and 3 from J, leaving 13 bases between them. The CDR3 runs 15 residues. Germline values: CDR1 SEHNR, CDR2 FQNEAQ (reference sequence).